Listed here is a single T cell receptor beta chain. Repertoires were generated with immunoSEQ multiplex PCR, while TCRdb's copy carries only in-frame clones and drops some. The sample consists of some 150,000 clones, 80% to 90% of them appearing once. The data belong to a study of T cell responses to AZD1222 COVID-19 vaccine. Deletions cut 7 bases from V and 1 base from J, with 14 bases between. The CDR3 runs 15 residues. Germline values: CDR1 MGHDK, CDR2 SYGVNS. The genes are TRBV25-1 and TRBJ1-5; D might be TRBD1 (5 bases). The source of this sequence is an adult who had recovered from COVID-19. The specimen was peripheral blood, collected after recovery from COVID-19. The CDR3 nucleotides are TGTGCCAGCACCCAGAGGCAGGGAAGCAATCAGCCCCAGCATTTT. Residues: CASTQRQGSNQPQHF.